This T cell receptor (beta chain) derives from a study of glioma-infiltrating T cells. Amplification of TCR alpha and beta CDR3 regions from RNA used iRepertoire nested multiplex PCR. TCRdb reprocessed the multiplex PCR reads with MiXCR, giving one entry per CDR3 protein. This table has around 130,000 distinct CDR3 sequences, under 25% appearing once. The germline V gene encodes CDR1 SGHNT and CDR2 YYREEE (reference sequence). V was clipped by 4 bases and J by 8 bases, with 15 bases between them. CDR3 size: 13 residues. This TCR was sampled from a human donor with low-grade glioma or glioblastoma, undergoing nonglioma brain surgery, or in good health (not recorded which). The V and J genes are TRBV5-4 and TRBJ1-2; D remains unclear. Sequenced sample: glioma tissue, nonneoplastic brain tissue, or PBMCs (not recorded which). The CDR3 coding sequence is TGTGCCAGCAGCCCTGAGTTTTCTGAGGGCTACACCTTC. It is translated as CASSPEFSEGYTF. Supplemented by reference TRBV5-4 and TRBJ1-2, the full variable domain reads ETGVTQSPTHLIKTRGQQVTLRCSSQSGHNTVSWYQQALGQGPQFIFQYYREEENGRGNFPPRFSGLQFPNYSSELNVNALELDDSALYLCASSPEFSEGYTFGSGTRLTVV.